The 26 T cell receptor beta chains listed next were all sequenced from one sample in a study of cytomegalovirus exposure and HLA in healthy donors (dated by TCRdb to between 2016 and 2019). The library was obtained by the immunoSEQ multiplex PCR assay. A mixture of 60 forward primers for TCR Vbeta segments and 13 reverse primers for TCR Jbeta segments was used in the multiplex PCR. TCRdb carries this immuneACCESS record with in-frame sequences only. Its versions omit some clonotypes, under half of them owing to an unresolved V gene in the studies checked, with the rest unexplained. The sample table shows roughly 160,000 clones, and about 79% are seen once. The ten largest clones represent around an eighth of the sample. Sequencing was performed on PBMCs. The receptors shown here come from a man aged 50-59 years in good health and CMV-seropositive.

The chain has TRBV11-1 and TRBJ2-7, with D possibly being TRBD1 (6 bases). From germline, CDR1 is SGHAT and CDR2 FQDESV (reference sequence). Trimming pared 5 bases from V and 0 bases from J, leaving 14 bases between. The CDR3 runs to 15 residues. This CDR3 reads CASSPYRDGSYEQYF. The DNA of the CDR3 is TGTGCCAGCAGCCCCTACAGGGATGGCTCCTACGAGCAGTACTTC.

This clone was recorded a few times. This chain joins TRBV5-4 and TRBJ1-1, with a tentative D call TRBD1 (6 bases). Germline lookup yields CDR1 SGHNT and CDR2 YYREEE (reference sequence). CDR3 size: 14 residues. V dropped 5 bases and J dropped 3 bases, with 14 bases sitting between them. The CDR3 spells CASRPTGGHTEAFF. The CDR3 nucleotides are TGTGCCAGCAGACCTACGGGGGGCCACACTGAAGCTTTCTTT.

The J gene is TRBJ1-1, the V gene TRBV19, with D unresolved. Germline V gene sequence: CDR1 LNHDA, CDR2 SQIVND (reference sequence). The CDR3 spans 13 residues. Trimming took 3 bases from V and 0 from J, leaving 5 bases between them. CDR3 residues: CASSIFMNTEAFF. CDR3 DNA sequence: TGTGCCAGTAGTATTTTCATGAACACTGAAGCTTTCTTT.

The chain employs TRBV6-5 and TRBJ2-5; perhaps TRBD2 as D (5 bases). The CDR3 consists of 16 residues. Germline-derived CDR1 and CDR2 are MNHEY and SVGAGI. The V end was cut by 0 bases, the J end by 1 base, with 12 bases between. The CDR3 DNA reads as TGTGCCAGCAGTTACTCGATACGGGGTAGCCAAGAGACCCAGTACTTC. It encodes CASSYSIRGSQETQYF.

This sequence joins TRBV7-9 and TRBJ1-6; TRBD1 is a possible D gene (5 bases). In germline, CDR1 is SEHNR, CDR2 FQNEAQ (reference sequence). V was trimmed by 4 bases and J by 0 bases, leaving 13 bases between them. This CDR3 comprises 17 residues. The CDR3 loop reads CASSSFRGSSYNSPLHF. The CDR3 DNA sequence: TGTGCCAGCAGCTCCTTTCGGGGGTCCTCCTATAATTCACCCCTCCACTTT.

This clone is a singleton in its sample. The chain links TRBV27 to TRBJ1-4; the D is unclear. This CDR3 region has 14 residues. V lost 3 bases to trimming and J lost 5 bases, with 10 bases between them. The germline V gene has CDR1 MNHEY and CDR2 SMNVEV (reference sequence). Written as DNA, the CDR3 is TGTGCCAGCAGTTTCCACGACTCAAATGAAAAACTGTTTTTT. Translation gives CASSFHDSNEKLFF.

The chain combines TRBV4-3 with TRBJ1-4; D call uncertain. CDR3 size: 15 residues. Trimming stripped 6 bases from V and 4 bases from J, with 15 bases between. CDR1 and CDR2 (germline): LGHNA, YSLEER. The CDR3 region has the DNA TGCGCCAGCAGGCAGGCGGCTGGGAGTAATGAAAAACTGTTTTTT. Protein: CASRQAAGSNEKLFF.

The chain joins TRBV30 to TRBJ1-3; 7 bases line up with TRBD1. This CDR3 contains 15 residues. The V segment lost 0 bases and the J segment 0 bases; nucleotides outside the gene matches: 2. Germline lookup yields CDR1 GTSNPN and CDR2 SVGIG (reference sequence). The CDR3 loop reads CAWSVDRSSGNTIYF. CDR3 DNA sequence: TGTGCCTGGAGTGTGGACAGGAGCTCTGGAAACACCATATATTTT.

This chain connects TRBV5-1 to TRBJ2-3, with 9 bases fitting TRBD1. The V segment lost 0 bases and the J segment 12 bases; nucleotides outside the gene matches: 5. The CDR3 contains 13 residues. Germline lookup yields CDR1 SGHRS and CDR2 YFSETQ. In DNA form, the CDR3 reads TGCGCCAGCAGCTTGGAGGTGACAGGGGGACAGTATTTT. Translating it yields CASSLEVTGGQYF.

V is TRBV11-2 and J is TRBJ1-6; D is unresolved. The V and J ends lost 2 bases and 5 bases respectively, with 10 bases between them. Germline CDR1 and CDR2: SGHAT and FQNNGV. The CDR3 extends over 15 amino acids. Written as DNA, the CDR3 is TGTGCCAGCAGCTTATATGGGAGAGATAATTCACCCCTCCACTTT. Its translation is CASSLYGRDNSPLHF.

The CDR3 nucleotides are TGTGCCAGCAGTTTACCAGGGTCGGGTAACATTCAGTACTTC. Translated: CASSLPGSGNIQYF. The chain couples TRBV28 to TRBJ2-4; D may be TRBD1 (5 bases). Trimming took 2 bases from V and 7 from J, leaving 12 bases between them. CDR3 length: 14 residues. The germline gives CDR1 MDHEN, CDR2 SYDVKM.

V and J are TRBV7-9 and TRBJ1-1, with a weak D call TRBD1 (5 bases). CDR1 and CDR2 (germline): SEHNR, FQNEAQ (reference sequence). V lost 4 bases, J lost 0 bases, and 15 bases lay in between. This CDR3 comprises 16 residues. CDR3 loop: CASSSTGVRVNTEAFF. The CDR3, as DNA: TGTGCCAGCAGCTCGACGGGGGTCAGGGTGAACACTGAAGCTTTCTTT.

The chain joins TRBV5-6 to TRBJ1-5; D remains ambiguous. From germline, CDR1 is SGHDT and CDR2 YYEEEE. Trimming removed 4 bases from V and 4 bases from J, with 12 bases in between. This CDR3 region has 14 residues. CDR3 sequence: CASSPGRHNQPQHF. CDR3 DNA sequence: TGTGCCAGCAGCCCCGGGAGGCATAATCAGCCCCAGCATTTT.

This clone was counted only a few times. The rearrangement uses TRBV10-2 and TRBJ2-4; no definite D call. The CDR3 is 17 amino acids. Trimming pared 0 bases from V and 0 bases from J, leaving 12 bases between. Germline V gene data show CDR1 as WSHSY and CDR2 as SAAADI. CDR3 loop: CASSESSWYSAKNIQYF. Here the CDR3 DNA reads TGCGCCAGCAGTGAGTCGAGTTGGTACTCAGCCAAAAACATTCAGTACTTC.

This chain links TRBV30 with TRBJ1-2, with D perhaps matching TRBD1 (5 bases). The CDR3 is 12 residues long. V was clipped by 8 bases and J by 4 bases, with 14 bases between them. CDR1 GTSNPN and CDR2 SVGIG come from the germline V gene (reference sequence). The CDR3 DNA reads TGTGCCGGGGGGAGGAGGGGCTATGGCTACACCTTC. It translates to CAGGRRGYGYTF.

The chain is built from TRBV28 and TRBJ2-7, with D maybe TRBD2 (7 bases). CDR1 and CDR2 from the germline V gene are MDHEN and SYDVKM. The CDR3 runs to 13 residues. The germline V and J ends were trimmed by 7 bases and 10 bases, with 20 bases remaining between them. In DNA form, the CDR3 reads TGTGCCAGCACCCTGGGGGGGGGCGGCTTTCAGTACTTC. It codes for CASTLGGGGFQYF.

This chain uses TRBV6-1 with TRBJ2-1, with D maybe TRBD1 (6 bases). The V and J ends lost 6 bases and 6 bases respectively, with 15 bases between them. The CDR3 extends over 14 amino acids. The germline V gene encodes CDR1 MNHNS and CDR2 SASEGT. In nucleotides, the CDR3 is TGTGCCAGCAGCGGAGGACAGCGTTTCAATGAGCAGTTCTTC. This codes for CASSGGQRFNEQFF.

The V gene is TRBV5-4, the J gene TRBJ1-1, with a possible D match to TRBD1 (5 bases). The CDR3 spans 14 residues. Germline V CDR1 and CDR2: SGHNT, YYREEE (reference sequence). Trimming cost V 2 bases and J 1 base, with 9 bases left between them. CDR3 DNA sequence: TGTGCCAGCAGCTTTCAAGACAGGAACACTGAAGCTTTCTTT. It codes for CASSFQDRNTEAFF.

The V and J genes are TRBV6-5 and TRBJ1-4, with D maybe TRBD1 (6 bases). The CDR3 extends over 16 amino acids. The germline V gene encodes CDR1 MNHEY and CDR2 SVGAGI. V lost 0 bases and J lost 3, with 11 bases in between. The CDR3 bases are TGTGCCAGCAGTTACTCCTACAGGGAACCTAATGAAAAACTGTTTTTT. Translation gives CASSYSYREPNEKLFF.

The rearrangement uses TRBV16 and TRBJ1-5; D gene uncertain. The CDR3 has 14 residues. The germline V and J ends were trimmed by 3 bases and 0 bases, with 6 bases remaining between them. Germline values: CDR1 KGHSY, CDR2 FQNENV. In nucleotides, the CDR3 is TGTGCCAGCAGCCAGTCGTATAGCAATCAGCCCCAGCATTTT. Its protein product is CASSQSYSNQPQHF. The entire variable domain, with the rest obtained from reference TRBV16 and TRBJ1-5, is as follows: GEEVAQTPKHLVRGEGQKAKLYCAPIKGHSYVFWYQQVLKNEFKFLISFQNENVFDETGMPKERFSAKCLPNSPCSLEIQATKLEDSAVYFCASSQSYSNQPQHFGDGTRLSIL.

V gene TRBV4-2 combines with J gene TRBJ2-1, with TRBD2 matching 11 bases. After removal of 4 bases from V and 8 bases from J, the junction contained 7 bases not matched to a gene. CDR1 and CDR2 from the germline V gene are LGHNA and YNFKEQ. CDR3 length: 15 amino acids. In nucleotides, the CDR3 is TGTGCCAGCAGCCCCGGACTAGCGGGTGGCGATGAGCAGTTCTTC. Residues: CASSPGLAGGDEQFF.

The chain recombines TRBV6-1 with TRBJ2-2; 8 nucleotides agree with TRBD1. The germline V gene encodes CDR1 MNHNS and CDR2 SASEGT. Germline trimming cut 8 bases from V and 6 bases from J; bases unmatched to any gene: 11. The CDR3 runs to 15 residues. In nucleotides, the CDR3 is TGTGCCAGCGAAACCGGGACAGGATTTCCCGGGGAGCTGTTTTTT. Residues: CASETGTGFPGELFF.

The chain couples TRBV28 to TRBJ1-2, with a tentative D call TRBD1 (6 bases). The V gene lost 1 base and the J gene lost 2 bases, with 8 bases spanning the gap. Germline loops: CDR1 MDHEN, CDR2 SYDVKM. The CDR3 runs 14 residues. CDR3 DNA sequence: TGTGCCAGCAGTTTATTGGGACAAAACTATGGCTACACCTTC. As protein: CASSLLGQNYGYTF.

This clone was detected only a few times. V is TRBV28 and J is TRBJ1-1, with D uncertain. Trimming pared 8 bases from V and 4 bases from J, leaving 17 bases between. The V gene's germline CDR1 is MDHEN and CDR2 SYDVKM. The CDR3 spans 14 residues. The CDR3 nucleotides read TGTGCCAGCCAAGACGCTTCCCTAGGCACTGAAGCTTTCTTT. It is translated as CASQDASLGTEAFF.

The V and J genes are TRBV19 and TRBJ2-5; D possibly corresponds to TRBD1 (6 bases). CDR3 size: 15 residues. V was clipped by 6 bases and J by 0 bases, with 14 bases between them. The V gene's germline CDR1 is LNHDA and CDR2 SQIVND (reference sequence). CDR3 loop: CASSVDSGYQETQYF. The CDR3 nucleotides read TGTGCCAGTAGCGTGGACAGTGGCTACCAAGAGACCCAGTACTTC.

This rearrangement joins TRBV7-9 to TRBJ1-2, with 10 bases aligning to TRBD1. Trimming took 8 bases from V and 5 from J; bases not matched to a gene: 20. Per germline, CDR1 SEHNR and CDR2 FQNEAQ (reference sequence). The CDR3 is 18 residues long. The CDR3 loop is CASDPTPGQGLKGYGYTF. The CDR3 coding sequence is TGTGCCAGCGACCCAACTCCGGGACAGGGGCTAAAAGGGTATGGCTACACCTTC.